This TCR beta chain was documented in a study of blood T cell repertoires in COVID-19. V was clipped by 3 bases and J by 6 bases, with 5 bases between them. The CDR3 covers 11 residues. In germline, CDR1 is LNHDA, CDR2 SQIVND (reference sequence). Clones were sequenced by immunoSEQ multiplex PCR, and TCRdb holds only the in-frame ones, with some missing. The sample yields 120,000 or so clones, just under 80% seen once. This chain links TRBV19 with TRBJ1-1, with D uncertain. The origin of this receptor is a human donor in a cohort sampled during active COVID-19. Sequenced input: peripheral blood. The CDR3 DNA follows: TGTGCCAGTAGTATGAGGGCTGAAGCTTTCTTT. Protein product: CASSMRAEAFF.